This T cell receptor beta chain was documented in a study of a mutant IDH1 vaccine in newly diagnosed glioma. Looking at the study overall: Of the patients given treatment, roughly 62% were male and approximately 40% were female, and a mean age of around 44 years was recorded.

For this clone: Its antigen is undetermined.

Documented time point: week 11, during vaccination. One vaccine dose held 300 ug of mutant IDH1 20-mer peptide and came with topical imiquimod. Study findings and constraints: Vaccine-induced responses were seen in roughly 93% of patients, spanning several MHC alleles.

V lost 0 bases to trimming and J lost 5 bases, with 11 bases between them. The CDR3 contains 15 residues. Germline V gives CDR1 SGHAT, CDR2 FQNNGV. The repertoire was sequenced with immunoSEQ multiplex PCR; TCRdb's copy has only in-frame clones and lacks some. The table has 110,000 or so clones, 75% to 90% seen once. The receptor was isolated from a woman between 45 and 65 years old with glioma. The source material was PBMCs, sampled from a glioma patient whose treatment included an IDH1 peptide vaccine. The chain has TRBV11-2 and TRBJ1-5; maybe TRBD1 (6 bases). CDR3 bases: TGTGCCAGCAGCTTAGATCGAAAGGGGGATCAGCCCCAGCATTTT. Protein: CASSLDRKGDQPQHF.